Sequencing of this TCR beta chain was carried out in a study of siplizumab effects on memory and regulatory T cells. As for this clone: Its antigen is unidentified.

CDR3 size: 14 residues. J lost 6 bases, V lost 3 bases, and 5 bases had no gene match. Germline V gene lookup returns CDR1 MDHEN and CDR2 SYDVKM. Here immunoSEQ multiplex PCR was the method, and the copy in TCRdb shows in-frame clones only, minus some. The top ten clones hold around 0.3% of a sample with about 87,000 clones, approximately 95% of them seen once. Whole-study findings and limits: Naive T cells were seemingly more diverse than memory cells, and major contributions to the alloresponse seemed to be made by them.

This sequence joins TRBV28 and TRBJ1-2; 9 nucleotides line up with TRBD1. The sequence came from a human donor in good health. Sequencing was done on a sample of non-Treg CD4+ T cells sorted from blood. The CDR3 DNA follows: TGTGCCAGCAGTTTCGACGGGACAGGGAATGGCTACACCTTC. This gives the protein CASSFDGTGNGYTF.